The 23 T cell receptor beta chains listed next were all sequenced from one sample in a study of T cells after yellow fever vaccination. TCRdb recomputed calls from the 5' RACE reads with MiXCR, one row per CDR3 protein. The table has over 150,000 distinct CDR3 sequences, more than 5.5% seen once. Sequences were derived from CD4+ T cells sorted from PBMCs, sampled around 5 days after the first yellow fever vaccination. The receptors were gathered from a man between 18 and 29 years old who received the YFV17D yellow fever vaccine.

This clonotype was seen a few times. The J gene is TRBJ1-4, the V gene TRBV7-2; 7 bases align to TRBD1. This CDR3 has 13 residues. CDR1 SGHTA and CDR2 FQGNSA come from the germline V gene. V was pared by 5 bases and J by 5 bases, with 2 bases of the junction left unmatched. CDR3 sequence: CASSQGVNEKLFF. DNA for the CDR3: TGTGCCAGCAGCCAGGGGGTGAATGAAAAACTGTTTTTT.

This clonotype was seen ten or more times. The V call is TRBV12-3 or TRBV12-4, the J call TRBJ2-1; D gene unclear. V lost 6 bases and J 6 bases, leaving 6 bases between the germline ends. There are 11 residues in the CDR3. DNA of the CDR3: TGTGCCAGCAGGAAAGTCAATGAGCAGTTCTTC. Translated: CASRKVNEQFF.

The table lists this clonotype with many counts. The V gene is TRBV4-1, the J gene TRBJ2-3; the D is unclear. This CDR3 contains 15 residues. Germline V gene sequence: CDR1 MGHRA, CDR2 YSYEKL. The ends were cut back, 2 bases at V and 2 bases at J, with 11 bases in the middle. The CDR3 DNA sequence: TGCGCCAGCAGCCAACAAGCCCTTACCACAGATACGCAGTATTTT. Translated, it gives CASSQQALTTDTQYF.

This clonotype was recorded a few times. The chain employs TRBV7-2 and TRBJ2-2; D is uncertain. This CDR3 contains 12 residues. From germline, CDR1 is SGHTA and CDR2 FQGNSA. V lost 5 bases and J 8 bases, leaving 9 bases between the germline ends. CDR3 sequence: CASSADWGELFF. Here the CDR3 DNA reads TGTGCCAGCAGCGCCGACTGGGGGGAGCTGTTTTTT.

The chain uses TRBV4-2 and TRBJ2-7; 7 nucleotides agree with TRBD1. With 0 bases clipped from V and 0 bases from J, the junction kept 2 bases outside the gene matches. Germline V lookup: CDR1 LGHNA, CDR2 YNFKEQ. The CDR3 is 15 amino acids. This chain's CDR3 is CASSQETGPSYEQYF. Here the CDR3 DNA reads TGTGCCAGCAGCCAAGAGACAGGGCCCTCCTACGAGCAGTACTTC.

This clonotype came up many times. The chain employs TRBV6-5 and TRBJ2-5; no clear D gene. Germline CDR1 is MNHEY and CDR2 is SVGAGI. There are 14 residues in the CDR3. Trimming took off 2 bases at V and 2 bases at J, with 9 bases between the two ends. Here the CDR3 DNA reads TGTGCCAGCAGTTACGTGGACCTTCAAGAGACCCAGTACTTC. Residues: CASSYVDLQETQYF.

In this sample, this clonotype turned up many times. The chain uses TRBV6-5 and TRBJ1-2, with no clear D. V dropped 7 bases and J dropped 8 bases, with 20 bases sitting between them. This CDR3 is built from 14 residues. Germline V gives CDR1 MNHEY, CDR2 SVGAGI. The CDR3 nucleotides are TGTGCCAGCACCCCTAGGCCCGGAAGGAGCGGCTACACCTTC. Translated: CASTPRPGRSGYTF.

The table lists this clonotype with many counts. The chain recombines TRBV6-5 with TRBJ2-3, with no clear D. This CDR3 is 13 amino acids long. The germline V and J ends were trimmed by 3 bases and 4 bases, with 8 bases remaining between them. The germline CDR1 and CDR2 sequences are MNHEY and SVGAGI. The CDR3 nucleotides read TGTGCCAGCAGTTATGTCTGGTCAGATACGCAGTATTTT. It translates to CASSYVWSDTQYF.

Many counts were recorded for this clonotype. This chain links TRBV10-3 with TRBJ1-1; 9 bases match TRBD1. J gave up 5 bases and V 8 bases, and 6 bases lay outside the gene matches. The CDR3 consists of 13 residues. CDR1 is ENHRY and CDR2 is SYGVKD in the germline V gene. The chain's CDR3 is CAIGTTGGTEAFF. The CDR3 DNA reads TGTGCCATCGGAACGACAGGGGGTACTGAAGCTTTCTTT.

The chain joins TRBV5-6 to TRBJ2-3; D unclear. V lost 3 bases and J lost 6, with 5 bases in between. This CDR3 region has 11 residues. Germline V lookup: CDR1 SGHDT, CDR2 YYEEEE. The CDR3 DNA sequence: TGTGCCAGCAGCTGGGCCGATACGCAGTATTTT. Its protein product is CASSWADTQYF.

This clonotype was seen more than once but under ten times. The chain uses TRBV20-1 and TRBJ2-5; the D is unclear. Trimming removed 3 bases at V and 5 bases at J, with 4 bases between. Germline assignment: CDR1 DFQATT and CDR2 SNEGSKA (reference sequence). There are 10 residues in the CDR3. The CDR3 DNA sequence: TGCAGTGCTAGGCTGGAGACCCAGTACTTC. This translates into CSARLETQYF.

This clonotype was counted many times. The chain employs TRBV4-3 and TRBJ2-1; 9 nucleotides match TRBD2. CDR3 length: 14 residues. CDR1 and CDR2 (germline): LGHNA, YSLEER. The junction had 6 bases not matched to a gene; V was cut back by 3 bases and J by 9 bases. CDR3 DNA sequence: TGCGCCAGCAGCCAGGAAGGGACTAGCTTTGAGCAGTTCTTC. Its translation: CASSQEGTSFEQFF.

There are many counts of this clonotype. The chain uses TRBV3-1 and TRBJ2-4; D may be TRBD1 (6 bases). Per the germline V gene, CDR1 is LGHDT and CDR2 is YNNKEL (reference sequence). V lost 4 bases, J lost 0 bases, and 10 bases lay in between. This CDR3 is built from 15 residues. The CDR3 loop is CASSLGTLAKNIQYF. The CDR3 DNA sequence: TGTGCCAGCAGCCTCGGGACATTAGCCAAAAACATTCAGTACTTC.

This clonotype was detected many times. V is TRBV5-6 and J is TRBJ1-6; D not resolved. CDR3 length: 13 amino acids. The V and J ends lost 4 bases and 4 bases respectively, with 6 bases between them. Per germline, CDR1 SGHDT and CDR2 YYEEEE. CDR3 sequence reads: CASSGGYNSPLHF. The CDR3 nucleotides are TGTGCCAGCAGCGGAGGATATAATTCACCCCTCCACTTT. The full variable domain, with the rest looked up from reference TRBV5-6 and TRBJ1-6, is DAGVTQSPTHLIKTRGQQVTLRCSPKSGHDTVSWYQQALGQGPQFIFQYYEEEERQRGNFPDRFSGHQFPNYSSELNVNALLLGDSALYLCASSGGYNSPLHFGNGTRLTVT.

This clonotype was seen at least ten times. The V gene is TRBV7-8, the J gene TRBJ1-1; D remains unclear. The CDR3 runs 15 residues. The germline V gene has CDR1 SGHVS and CDR2 FQNEAQ. Deletions cut 3 bases from V and 1 base from J, with 12 bases between. CDR3 region: CASSFTPLRNTEAFF. CDR3 coding DNA: TGTGCCAGCAGCTTTACACCCCTGCGGAACACTGAAGCTTTCTTT.

This clonotype appeared a few times. The chain uses TRBV7-9 and TRBJ2-5; unclear D gene. The V and J ends lost 2 bases and 3 bases respectively, with 7 bases between them. This CDR3 region has 13 residues. CDR1 and CDR2 (germline): SEHNR, FQNEAQ (reference sequence). For the CDR3, the DNA is TGTGCCAGCAGCTTAAGCTCTAAAGAGACCCAGTACTTC. Translation: CASSLSSKETQYF.

This clonotype came up many times. V usage is TRBV12-3 or TRBV12-4 and J usage is TRBJ1-5, with D possibly TRBD1 on 6 matching bases. This CDR3 spans 15 amino acids. Trimming stripped 6 bases from V and 3 bases from J, with 15 bases between. CDR3 DNA: TGTGCCAGCAGCCGTACGGGGGCCGACAATCAGCCCCAGCATTTT. It specifies CASSRTGADNQPQHF.

The sample holds many counts of this clonotype. The chain employs TRBV7-9 and TRBJ1-4, with 9 bases matching TRBD1. With 5 bases clipped from V and 7 bases from J, the junction kept 8 bases outside the gene matches. Per the germline V gene, CDR1 is SEHNR and CDR2 is FQNEAQ (reference sequence). CDR3 length: 15 residues. This CDR3 reads CASSTRQGGGEKLFF. CDR3 DNA: TGTGCCAGCAGCACAAGACAGGGGGGCGGTGAAAAACTGTTTTTT.

This clonotype was counted many times. The chain joins TRBV9 to TRBJ2-1; D might be TRBD1 or TRBD2, each matching 6 bases. The CDR3 runs to 16 residues. The germline CDR1 and CDR2 sequences are SGDLS and YYNGEE. V shed 3 bases and J shed 5 bases, with 18 bases lying between them. CDR3 nucleotides: TGTGCCAGCAGCGCAACGGGGGCGTTGATCCACAATGAGCAGTTCTTC. Translation: CASSATGALIHNEQFF.

This clonotype occurred many times. The chain recombines TRBV4-1 with TRBJ2-1; 12 bases are shared with TRBD2. Germline trimming cut 4 bases from V and 9 bases from J; bases unmatched to any gene: 10. Per germline, CDR1 MGHRA and CDR2 YSYEKL. CDR3 length equals 16 residues. The CDR3 region is CASSRGLAGKGGEQFF. In nucleotides, the CDR3 is TGCGCCAGCAGCCGAGGACTAGCGGGGAAGGGTGGTGAGCAGTTCTTC.

Many counts were recorded for this clonotype. The V gene is TRBV10-3, the J gene TRBJ2-3; D is unclear. CDR1 ENHRY and CDR2 SYGVKD come from the germline V gene. The CDR3 length is 13 residues. Deletions cut 5 bases from V and 8 bases from J, with 14 bases between. The CDR3 DNA sequence: TGTGCCATCAGTTCAGACCCGGCCGGTACGCAGTATTTT. Translated: CAISSDPAGTQYF.

This clonotype was counted many times. J is TRBJ2-1 and V is TRBV10-3; no firm D call. V lost 8 bases and J lost 10, with 12 bases in between. Germline V gene lookup returns CDR1 ENHRY and CDR2 SYGVKD. The CDR3 length is 11 residues. The CDR3 region has the DNA TGTGCCATCCGAAGGGCAGAAGAGCAGTTCTTC. This sequence encodes CAIRRAEEQFF.

This clonotype was found many times. This chain links TRBV5-4 with TRBJ2-3, with a weak D call TRBD1 (6 bases). The germline V gene encodes CDR1 SGHNT and CDR2 YYREEE (reference sequence). The CDR3 totals 15 residues. Trimming took off 5 bases at V and 0 bases at J, with 13 bases between the two ends. The CDR3 DNA sequence: TGTGCCAGCAGGCGGACAGAATATAGCACAGATACGCAGTATTTT. Translating gives CASRRTEYSTDTQYF.